These T cell receptor beta chains were read from a single sample in a study of shared clonotypes between healthy human individuals. Clones were read by immunoSEQ multiplex PCR, and TCRdb kept only the in-frame ones, dropping some. The sample records 1 million to 1.2 million clones, around 77% being singletons. Input material: memory CD4+ T cells from PBMCs. Receptors were obtained from a young man in good health. Some clones in this sample may be carry-over from other donors' samples. CDR3s include the opening cysteine and the closing phenylalanine or tryptophan. D genes are given only for firm matches. Size tells how often a clone was seen (once, few, many) or the class of an expanded clone, and some rows leave it out.

NA	TRBV9	TRBJ1-2	15	NA	TGTGCCAGCAGCGTAGCTGGGGTGCCTAACTATGGCTACACCTTC	CASSVAGVPNYGYTF
NA	TRBV15	TRBJ2-3	14	NA	TGTGCCACCAGCAAGGGGGGATTACAAGATACGCAGTATTTT	CATSKGGLQDTQYF
NA	TRBV5-1	TRBJ2-1	12	few	TGCGCCAGCAGCACCATGGGGAATGAGCAGTTCTTC	CASSTMGNEQFF
TRBD1	TRBV29-1	TRBJ1-1	13	NA	TGCAGCGCCCTGACAGGGGGAAGAACTGAAGCTTTCTTT	CSALTGGRTEAFF
NA	TRBV6-6	TRBJ1-4	14	NA	NA	CASSSSGGREKLFF
NA	TRBV6-6	TRBJ1-1	14	few	TGTGCCAGCAGTTACCCAACAGGGAACACTGAAGCTTTCTTT	CASSYPTGNTEAFF
NA	TRBV19	TRBJ1-1	13	NA	TGTGCCAGTACCCCACAGGGTAACACTGAAGCTTTCTTT	CASTPQGNTEAFF
TRBD2	TRBV28	TRBJ2-5	14	few	TGTGCCAGCAGTTTCTCCAGCGGGAGCGGGACCCAGTACTTC	CASSFSSGSGTQYF
NA	TRBV7-3	TRBJ2-1	13	many	TGTGCCAGCAGCTTATTAGAGGGAAATGAGCAGTTCTTC	CASSLLEGNEQFF
TRBD2	TRBV7-9	TRBJ2-1	16	NA	TGTGCCAGCAGGCGGACTAGCGGGAGTTCCTACAATGAGCAGTTCTTC	CASRRTSGSSYNEQFF
TRBD2	TRBV5-1	TRBJ2-5	13	NA	TGCGCCAGCAGCACTAGCGGTGGAGAGACCCAGTACTTC	CASSTSGGETQYF
NA	TRBV6-5	TRBJ2-3	15	once	TGTGCCAGCAGTTACCTCGCAGGACTAACAGATACGCAGTATTTT	CASSYLAGLTDTQYF
NA	TRBV6-5	TRBJ2-7	14	NA	TGTGCCAGCAGTTACGGTGGGGCCCCCTACGAGCAGTACTTC	CASSYGGAPYEQYF
TRBD1	TRBV14	TRBJ1-1	16	few	TGTGCCAGCAGCCACTTTTTAGGACAGGGAAAACTTGAAGCTTTCTTT	CASSHFLGQGKLEAFF